This TCR beta chain was sequenced for a study of cytomegalovirus exposure and HLA in healthy donors. PCR primers comprised 60 Vbeta and 13 Jbeta primers. Profiling relied on immunoSEQ multiplex PCR, and the TCRdb table lists in-frame clones only, not all of them. The sample lists fewer than 200,000 clones, roughly 81% occurring once. The sequence came from a woman in her fifties or sixties in good health and CMV-seronegative. What was sequenced was PBMCs.

The CDR3 DNA follows: TGTGCCACCGCGACAGGGCATATCACCGGGGAGCTGTTTTTT. As protein: CATATGHITGELFF. J is TRBJ2-2 and V is TRBV19; 7 nucleotides match TRBD1. There are 14 residues in the CDR3. Trimming took 10 bases from V and 4 from J; bases not matched to a gene: 9. Per the germline V gene, CDR1 is LNHDA and CDR2 is SQIVND (reference sequence).